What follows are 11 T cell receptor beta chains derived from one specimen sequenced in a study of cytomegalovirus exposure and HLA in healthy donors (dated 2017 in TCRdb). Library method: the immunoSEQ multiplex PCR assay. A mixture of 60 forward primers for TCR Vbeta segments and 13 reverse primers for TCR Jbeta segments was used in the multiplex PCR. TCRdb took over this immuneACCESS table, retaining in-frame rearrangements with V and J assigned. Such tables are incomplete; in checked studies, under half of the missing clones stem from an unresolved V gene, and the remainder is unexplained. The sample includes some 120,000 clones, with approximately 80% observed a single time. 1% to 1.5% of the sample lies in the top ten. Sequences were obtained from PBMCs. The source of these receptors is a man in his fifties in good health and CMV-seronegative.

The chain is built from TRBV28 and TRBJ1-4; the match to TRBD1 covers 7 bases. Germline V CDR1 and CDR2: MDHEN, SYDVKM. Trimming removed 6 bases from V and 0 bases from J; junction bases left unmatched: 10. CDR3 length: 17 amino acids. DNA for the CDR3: TGTGCCAGCAGCCGGAACAGGGGCGCAGCAACTAATGAAAAACTGTTTTTT. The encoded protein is CASSRNRGAATNEKLFF. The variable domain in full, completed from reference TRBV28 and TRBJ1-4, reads DVKVTQSSRYLVKRTGEKVFLECVQDMDHENMFWYRQDPGLGLRLIYFSYDVKMKEKGDIPEGYSVSREKKERFSLILESASTNQTSMYLCASSRNRGAATNEKLFFGSGTQLSVL.

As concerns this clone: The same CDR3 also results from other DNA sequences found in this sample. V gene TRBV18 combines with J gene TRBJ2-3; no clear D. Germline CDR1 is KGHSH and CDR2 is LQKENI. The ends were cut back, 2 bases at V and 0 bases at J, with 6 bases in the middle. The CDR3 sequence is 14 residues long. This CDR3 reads CASSPSGSTDTQYF. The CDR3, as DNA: TGTGCCAGCTCACCATCCGGGAGCACAGATACGCAGTATTTT. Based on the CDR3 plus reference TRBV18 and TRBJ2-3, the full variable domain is NAGVMQNPRHLVRRRGQEARLRCSPMKGHSHVYWYRQLPEEGLKFMVYLQKENIIDESGMPKERFSAEFPKEGPSILRIQQVVRGDSAAYFCASSPSGSTDTQYFGPGTRLTVL.

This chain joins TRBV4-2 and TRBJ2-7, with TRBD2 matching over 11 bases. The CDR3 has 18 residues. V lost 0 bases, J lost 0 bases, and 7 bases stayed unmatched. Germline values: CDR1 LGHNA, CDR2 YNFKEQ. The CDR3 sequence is CASSQDTTSGASSYEQYF. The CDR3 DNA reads TGTGCCAGCAGCCAAGATACGACTAGCGGGGCAAGCTCCTACGAGCAGTACTTC.

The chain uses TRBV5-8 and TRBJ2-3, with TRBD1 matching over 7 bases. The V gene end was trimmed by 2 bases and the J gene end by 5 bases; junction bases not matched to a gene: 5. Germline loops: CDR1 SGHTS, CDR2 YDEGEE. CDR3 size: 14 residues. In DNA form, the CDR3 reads TGTGCCAGCAGCTTAACAGGGGCAGGAGATACGCAGTATTTT. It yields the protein CASSLTGAGDTQYF.

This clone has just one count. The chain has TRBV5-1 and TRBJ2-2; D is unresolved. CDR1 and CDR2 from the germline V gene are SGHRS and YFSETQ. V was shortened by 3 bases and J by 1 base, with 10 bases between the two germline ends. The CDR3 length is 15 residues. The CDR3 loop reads CASSSAQQNTGELFF. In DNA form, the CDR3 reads TGCGCCAGCAGCTCGGCACAGCAGAACACCGGGGAGCTGTTTTTT.

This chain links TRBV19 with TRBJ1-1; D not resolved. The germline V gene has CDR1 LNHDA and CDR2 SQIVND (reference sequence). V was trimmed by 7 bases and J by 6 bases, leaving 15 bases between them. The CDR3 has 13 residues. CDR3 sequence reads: CASNAGNVAEAFF. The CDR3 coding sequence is TGTGCCAGTAATGCGGGGAACGTCGCTGAAGCTTTCTTT.

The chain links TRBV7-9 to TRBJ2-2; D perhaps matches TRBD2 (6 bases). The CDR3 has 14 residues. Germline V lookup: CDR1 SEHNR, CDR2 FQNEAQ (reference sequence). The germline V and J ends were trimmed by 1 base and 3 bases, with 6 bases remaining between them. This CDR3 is CASSLGGDTGELFF. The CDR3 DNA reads TGTGCCAGCAGCTTAGGGGGGGACACCGGGGAGCTGTTTTTT. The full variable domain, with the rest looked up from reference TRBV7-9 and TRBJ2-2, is DTGVSQNPRHKITKRGQNVTFRCDPISEHNRLYWYRQTLGQGPEFLTYFQNEAQLEKSRLLSDRFSAERPKGSFSTLEIQRTEQGDSAMYLCASSLGGDTGELFFGEGSRLTVL.

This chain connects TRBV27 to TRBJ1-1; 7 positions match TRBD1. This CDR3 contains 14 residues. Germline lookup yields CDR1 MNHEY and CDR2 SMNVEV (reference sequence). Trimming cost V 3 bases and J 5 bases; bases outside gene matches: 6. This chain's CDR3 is CASSFSGGRTEAFF. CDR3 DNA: TGTGCCAGCAGTTTCTCAGGGGGACGTACTGAAGCTTTCTTT.

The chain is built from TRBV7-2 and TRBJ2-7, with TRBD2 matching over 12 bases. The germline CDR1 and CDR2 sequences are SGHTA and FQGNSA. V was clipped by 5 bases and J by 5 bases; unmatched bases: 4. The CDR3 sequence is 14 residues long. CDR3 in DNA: TGTGCCAGCAGCACCGGACTAGCGGGAAACGAGCAGTACTTC. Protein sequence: CASSTGLAGNEQYF.

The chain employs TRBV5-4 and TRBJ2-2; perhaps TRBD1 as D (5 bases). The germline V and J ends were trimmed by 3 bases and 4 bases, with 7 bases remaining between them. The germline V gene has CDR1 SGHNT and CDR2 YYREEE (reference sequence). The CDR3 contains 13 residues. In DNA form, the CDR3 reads TGTGCCAGCAGCTCAGGGATCACCGGGGAGCTGTTTTTT. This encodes CASSSGITGELFF.

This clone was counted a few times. CDR3 loop: CASSQDWGGHQPQHF. The CDR3 region has the DNA TGCGCCAGCAGCCAAGATTGGGGGGGCCATCAGCCCCAGCATTTT. J is TRBJ1-5 and V is TRBV4-3; D perhaps matches TRBD1 (6 bases). This CDR3 has 15 residues. Germline loops: CDR1 LGHNA, CDR2 YSLEER. V lost 0 bases and J lost 5, with 11 bases in between.